Listed here are 27 T cell receptor beta chains from one sample, sequenced in a study of control samples from healthy donors and cancer patients. TCRdb keeps only in-frame clones here, not all; method: immunoSEQ multiplex PCR. The table includes approximately 50,000 clones, about 87% detected once. Sequencing was done on a sample of PBMCs. The receptors shown here come from a woman in her fifties or sixties with lung cancer.

This rearrangement joins TRBV10-3 to TRBJ1-5; 7 positions match TRBD1. V shed 0 bases and J 7 bases; nucleotides not matched to a gene: 6. This CDR3 has 15 residues. The germline V gene has CDR1 ENHRY and CDR2 SYGVKD. The CDR3 DNA sequence: TGTGCCATCAGTGAGTCGACAGGGTCGAGACAGCCCCAGCATTTT. Its translation: CAISESTGSRQPQHF.

A single count supports this clone. The V call is TRBV3-1 (or the pseudogene TRBV3-2), the J call TRBJ1-2; D is possibly TRBD1 (5 bases). The germline V gene has CDR1 LGHDT and CDR2 YNNKEL (reference sequence). The ends were cut back, 4 bases at V and 3 bases at J, with 9 bases in the middle. The CDR3 contains 13 residues. The CDR3 DNA reads TGTGCCAGCAGCCCTCAGGGAGACTATGGCTACACCTTC. Translation gives CASSPQGDYGYTF.

By sample fraction, this clone is medium-sized (0.01 to 0.1%). The CDR3 DNA reads as TGTGCCAGCAGCCAAGTTGGAGGCCCGGAAAAACTGTTTTTT. Translated, it gives CASSQVGGPEKLFF. This chain links TRBV14 with TRBJ1-4; unclear D gene. V was pared by 1 base and J by 8 bases, with 11 bases between. The CDR3 extends over 14 amino acids. Germline assignment: CDR1 SGHDN and CDR2 FVKESK.

V gene TRBV19 combines with J gene TRBJ2-3; 8 nucleotides agree with TRBD2. Trimming cost V 3 bases and J 2 bases; bases outside gene matches: 4. CDR3 length: 15 amino acids. From germline, CDR1 is LNHDA and CDR2 SQIVND (reference sequence). The CDR3 is CASSIGSGNTDTQYF. The CDR3 bases are TGTGCCAGTAGTATCGGTAGCGGGAACACAGATACGCAGTATTTT.

The chain employs TRBV28 and TRBJ1-4; TRBD1 is a possible D gene (6 bases). Deletions cut 5 bases from V and 7 bases from J, with 26 bases between. The CDR3 length is 18 residues. Germline assignment: CDR1 MDHEN and CDR2 SYDVKM. CDR3 coding DNA: TGTGCCAGCAGTATCCCCATGGGACATCCACTTTGGGGTGAAAAACTGTTTTTT. This codes for CASSIPMGHPLWGEKLFF.

This rearrangement joins TRBV19 to TRBJ1-2; D call uncertain. The V gene's germline CDR1 is LNHDA and CDR2 SQIVND (reference sequence). This CDR3 has 13 residues. Trimming cost V 4 bases and J 4 bases, with 10 bases left between them. CDR3 sequence (DNA): TGTGCCAGTAGTACTGAGGGCAGCTATGGCTACACCTTC. This gives the protein CASSTEGSYGYTF.

The chain is built from TRBV7-6 and TRBJ2-1; tentatively, D is TRBD2 (5 bases). Trimming stripped 3 bases from V and 9 bases from J, with 9 bases between. From germline, CDR1 is SGHVS and CDR2 FNYEAQ. This CDR3 region has 12 residues. DNA for the CDR3: TGTGCCAGCAGCTTTCAAGAGGGTGAGCAGTTCTTC. It encodes CASSFQEGEQFF.

The chain joins TRBV7-9 to TRBJ2-3; 10 bases agree with TRBD2. With V trimmed by 5 bases and J by 2 bases, 13 bases remained unmatched. From germline, CDR1 is SEHNR and CDR2 FQNEAQ (reference sequence). This CDR3 spans 18 amino acids. The CDR3, as DNA: TGTGCCAGCAGCGGTGGAGCGGGGGGGCCGACCCCCACAGATACGCAGTATTTT. This gives the protein CASSGGAGGPTPTDTQYF.

The V and J genes are TRBV5-4 and TRBJ2-7, with 10 bases fitting TRBD1. After removal of 4 bases from V and 4 bases from J, the junction contained 5 bases not matched to a gene. This CDR3 is 14 amino acids long. Germline V gene data show CDR1 as SGHNT and CDR2 as YYREEE (reference sequence). In DNA form, the CDR3 reads TGTGCCAGCAGCATGGGACAGGGGACTTACGAGCAGTACTTC. It yields the protein CASSMGQGTYEQYF.

The chain links TRBV6-1 to TRBJ1-3; perhaps TRBD1 as D (5 bases). CDR1 and CDR2 (germline): MNHNS, SASEGT. The V and J ends lost 0 bases and 2 bases respectively, with 11 bases between them. The CDR3 consists of 16 residues. CDR3 residues: CASSEAWGLAGNTIYF. The CDR3 DNA reads as TGTGCCAGCAGTGAAGCCTGGGGCCTAGCTGGAAACACCATATATTTT.

The gene calls are TRBV5-6 and TRBJ2-7; the match to TRBD1 covers 9 bases. CDR1 SGHDT and CDR2 YYEEEE come from the germline V gene. The CDR3 runs to 15 residues. The V and J ends lost 6 bases and 7 bases, in that order; junction bases with no gene match: 14. CDR3 DNA sequence: TGTGCCAGCACCCTCGGCGGACAGGGGATTGGTGAGCAGTACTTC. It specifies CASTLGGQGIGEQYF.

The J gene is TRBJ1-5, the V gene TRBV2; weak D call: TRBD1 (6 bases). The V and J ends lost 10 bases and 2 bases respectively, with 9 bases between them. CDR1 and CDR2 (germline): SNHLY, FYNNEI. The CDR3 is 12 residues long. The chain's CDR3 is CATSGGNQPQHF. The CDR3 DNA is TGTGCCACTTCAGGGGGCAATCAGCCCCAGCATTTT.

This rearrangement joins TRBV24-1 to TRBJ2-7; 7 bases fit TRBD2. The germline gives CDR1 KGHDR, CDR2 SFDVKD. This CDR3 is 14 amino acids long. Trimming took 8 bases from V and 2 from J; bases not matched to a gene: 8. Here the CDR3 DNA reads TGTGCCACCACACCGGCGGGAGTAGCCTACGAGCAGTACTTC. The encoded protein is CATTPAGVAYEQYF.

The rearrangement links TRBV5-6 to TRBJ1-2; D might be TRBD1 (5 bases). V was shortened by 4 bases and J by 4 bases, with 11 bases between the two germline ends. CDR3 size: 13 residues. Germline CDR1 and CDR2: SGHDT and YYEEEE. CDR3 protein: CASSQGLGYGYTF. Here the CDR3 DNA reads TGTGCCAGCAGCCAGGGATTAGGCTATGGCTACACCTTC.

This clone has only a few counts. The rearrangement links TRBV28 to TRBJ1-5; D is possibly TRBD1 (5 bases). Per the germline V gene, CDR1 is MDHEN and CDR2 is SYDVKM. The CDR3 is 13 residues long. The germline V and J ends were trimmed by 7 bases and 4 bases, with 11 bases remaining between them. CDR3 loop: CASTGSVNQPQHF. CDR3 bases: TGTGCCAGCACAGGGAGTGTGAATCAGCCCCAGCATTTT. The complete variable domain, with remaining parts taken from reference TRBV28 and TRBJ1-5, reads DVKVTQSSRYLVKRTGEKVFLECVQDMDHENMFWYRQDPGLGLRLIYFSYDVKMKEKGDIPEGYSVSREKKERFSLILESASTNQTSMYLCASTGSVNQPQHFGDGTRLSIL.

This sequence joins TRBV9 and TRBJ1-2; D remains unclear. CDR1 SGDLS and CDR2 YYNGEE come from the germline V gene. V was pared by 4 bases and J by 5 bases, with 15 bases between. The CDR3 consists of 14 residues. CDR3 sequence: CASSFTSLAYGYTF. The DNA of the CDR3 is TGTGCCAGCAGCTTCACCAGCCTTGCGTATGGCTACACCTTC.

The rearrangement uses TRBV3-1 (or the pseudogene TRBV3-2) and TRBJ2-7; either TRBD1 or TRBD2 may fit D (5 bases each). Trimming cost V 2 bases and J 3 bases, with 14 bases left between them. This CDR3 comprises 15 residues. In germline, CDR1 is LGHDT, CDR2 YNNKEL (reference sequence). The DNA of the CDR3 is TGTGCCAGCAGCCAATTCGGGACCCAGGGCTACGAGCAGTACTTC. This translates into CASSQFGTQGYEQYF.

The CDR3 reads CAIRWGGVYNEQFF. The CDR3 nucleotides read TGTGCCATCCGTTGGGGGGGGGTCTACAATGAGCAGTTCTTC. The chain recombines TRBV10-3 with TRBJ2-1; TRBD2 agrees at 7 bases. Germline-derived CDR1 and CDR2 are ENHRY and SYGVKD. CDR3 length equals 14 residues. J lost 3 bases, V lost 8 bases, and 7 bases had no gene match.

V gene TRBV19 combines with J gene TRBJ1-5; 8 nucleotides agree with TRBD1. J gave up 1 base and V 8 bases, and 7 bases lay outside the gene matches. Germline CDR1 reads LNHDA; CDR2 reads SQIVND (reference sequence). The CDR3 loop spans 15 amino acids. For the CDR3, the DNA is TGTGCCAGTTTATTACAGGGGGGAAGCAATCAGCCCCAGCATTTT. Protein: CASLLQGGSNQPQHF. The whole variable domain, filled in from reference TRBV19 and TRBJ1-5, reads DGGITQSPKYLFRKEGQNVTLSCEQNLNHDAMYWYRQDPGQGLRLIYYSQIVNDFQKGDIAEGYSVSREKKESFPLTVTSAQKNPTAFYLCASLLQGGSNQPQHFGDGTRLSIL.

This clone has a single count. J is TRBJ2-2 and V is TRBV5-1; 13 bases are a match to TRBD2. The CDR3 is 18 amino acids. With 0 bases clipped from V and 0 bases from J, the junction kept 2 bases outside the gene matches. Germline V gene sequence: CDR1 SGHRS, CDR2 YFSETQ. CDR3 loop: CASSLEGLAGANTGELFF. DNA of the CDR3: TGCGCCAGCAGCTTGGAAGGACTAGCGGGAGCGAACACCGGGGAGCTGTTTTTT. Complete variable domain (other parts from reference TRBV5-1 and TRBJ2-2): KAGVTQTPRYLIKTRGQQVTLSCSPISGHRSVSWYQQTPGQGLQFLFEYFSETQRNKGNFPGRFSGRQFSNSRSEMNVSTLELGDSALYLCASSLEGLAGANTGELFFGEGSRLTVL.

The chain uses TRBV3-1 (or the pseudogene TRBV3-2) and TRBJ2-6, with D unresolved. The CDR3 totals 13 residues. V lost 4 bases and J lost 0, with 1 base in between. The germline V gene encodes CDR1 LGHDT and CDR2 YNNKEL (reference sequence). The CDR3 DNA reads TGTGCCAGCAGCCTCTCTGGGGCCAACGTCCTGACTTTC. It specifies CASSLSGANVLTF.

The chain uses TRBV7-9 and TRBJ2-5; D might be TRBD2 (5 bases). Trimming left V 3 bases short and J 5 bases short, with 13 bases between. CDR1 is SEHNR, CDR2 FQNEAQ, per germline (reference sequence). This CDR3 region has 14 residues. The CDR3 region has the DNA TGTGCCAGCAGCTTTGTTAGGGAGAGTGAGACCCAGTACTTC. Its translation is CASSFVRESETQYF.

The chain employs TRBV3-1 (or the pseudogene TRBV3-2) and TRBJ1-1; 7 positions agree with TRBD1. The CDR3 has 13 residues. Germline V gives CDR1 LGHDT, CDR2 YNNKEL (reference sequence). The ends lost 4 bases at V and 4 bases at J; junction bases unmatched: 3. Here the CDR3 reads CASSPQGGTEAFF. The CDR3 DNA reads as TGTGCCAGCAGCCCCCAGGGGGGCACTGAAGCTTTCTTT.

This chain uses TRBV27 with TRBJ1-5; 7 positions match TRBD1. The ends lost 5 bases at V and 4 bases at J; junction bases unmatched: 11. Germline CDR1 and CDR2: MNHEY and SMNVEV (reference sequence). This CDR3 comprises 16 residues. The CDR3 nucleotides read TGTGCCAGCAGTCCGCTAGGGGACAGATCGAATCAGCCCCAGCATTTT. This encodes CASSPLGDRSNQPQHF.

The rearrangement uses TRBV2 and TRBJ2-1, with 8 nucleotides matching TRBD2. The germline V gene encodes CDR1 SNHLY and CDR2 FYNNEI. J gave up 5 bases and V 2 bases, and 5 bases lay outside the gene matches. This CDR3 is 15 amino acids long. CDR3 nucleotide sequence: TGTGCCAGCAGTGAAATAGCGGGGTTGAACAATGAGCAGTTCTTC. Translating it yields CASSEIAGLNNEQFF.

The rearrangement links TRBV11-2 to TRBJ2-3, with TRBD2 matching 7 bases. The CDR3 is 15 residues long. The V and J ends lost 0 bases and 0 bases, in that order; junction bases with no gene match: 0. CDR1 and CDR2 (germline): SGHAT, FQNNGV. The CDR3 DNA reads as TGTGCCAGCAGCTTAGATAGCGGGAGCACAGATACGCAGTATTTT. As protein: CASSLDSGSTDTQYF.

The rearrangement links TRBV4-1 to TRBJ1-4, with TRBD1 matching 10 bases. Germline lookup yields CDR1 MGHRA and CDR2 YSYEKL. CDR3 length equals 18 residues. V trimming: 1 base; J trimming: 8 bases; junction bases outside the gene matches: 13. The chain's CDR3 is CASSQVGTGDPAREKLFF. Here the CDR3 DNA reads TGCGCCAGCAGCCAAGTAGGGACAGGGGACCCTGCAAGAGAAAAACTGTTTTTT.